A single sample is the source of the 21 T cell receptor beta chains below, sequenced in a study of blood T cell repertoires in COVID-19. Method: immunoSEQ multiplex PCR; TCRdb's copy keeps in-frame clones and lacks some. The table includes tens of thousands of clones, about 77% detected once. Sequenced input: peripheral blood. The receptors derive from a man older than 75 with active or convalescent COVID-19.

The V and J genes are TRBV9 and TRBJ2-7; 10 nucleotides match TRBD1. The ends lost 2 bases at V and 2 bases at J; junction bases unmatched: 1. Germline lookup yields CDR1 SGDLS and CDR2 YYNGEE. The CDR3 runs 14 residues. CDR3 coding DNA: TGTGCCAGCAGCGTGGGGACAGGGGCCTACGAGCAGTACTTC. Amino acid sequence: CASSVGTGAYEQYF. The entire variable domain, with the rest obtained from reference TRBV9 and TRBJ2-7, is as follows: DSGVTQTPKHLITATGQRVTLRCSPRSGDLSVYWYQQSLDQGLQFLIQYYNGEERAKGNILERFSAQQFPDLHSELNLSSLELGDSALYFCASSVGTGAYEQYFGPGTRLTVT.

This clone has only one observation. This chain links TRBV27 with TRBJ2-2; possibly TRBD2 for D (6 bases). Germline V lookup: CDR1 MNHEY, CDR2 SMNVEV (reference sequence). Trimming removed 3 bases at V and 0 bases at J, with 11 bases between. The CDR3 contains 16 residues. This chain's CDR3 is CASSFDGSANTGELFF. Here the CDR3 DNA reads TGTGCCAGCAGTTTTGACGGGAGCGCGAACACCGGGGAGCTGTTTTTT.

The CDR3 is CASTYQGQGYGYTF. The CDR3 coding sequence is TGTGCCAGCACCTATCAGGGACAGGGGTACGGCTACACCTTC. The J gene is TRBJ1-2, the V gene TRBV2; 10 bases are shared with TRBD1. Per the germline V gene, CDR1 is SNHLY and CDR2 is FYNNEI. The trim removed 7 bases at V and 8 bases at J, leaving 10 bases unmatched. The CDR3 contains 14 residues.

The CDR3, as DNA: TGTGCCAGCAGCTTGCTAGCGGGGTCGGAGACCCAGTACTTC. Translating gives CASSLLAGSETQYF. The V and J genes are TRBV7-3 and TRBJ2-5; the match to TRBD2 covers 9 bases. This CDR3 has 14 amino acids. The germline V gene has CDR1 SGHTA and CDR2 FQGTGA. J gave up 5 bases and V 3 bases, and 4 bases lay outside the gene matches.

This clone has just a few counts. The CDR3 loop reads CASSNRQGNQPQHF. The CDR3 DNA is TGTGCCAGCAGTAATCGACAGGGCAATCAGCCCCAGCATTTT. The gene calls are TRBV28 and TRBJ1-5; possible D gene TRBD1, 6 bases. V was trimmed by 5 bases and J by 2 bases, leaving 10 bases between them. In germline, CDR1 is MDHEN, CDR2 SYDVKM. CDR3 size: 14 residues.

The rearrangement uses TRBV5-1 and TRBJ2-1; D remains ambiguous. The CDR3 spans 14 residues. The germline gives CDR1 SGHRS, CDR2 YFSETQ. The V end was cut by 0 bases, the J end by 8 bases, with 12 bases between. CDR3 nucleotides: TGCGCCAGCAGCTTGGTCGGCGGCAAGGATGAGCAGTTCTTC. Translated, it gives CASSLVGGKDEQFF. Filled out from reference TRBV5-1 and TRBJ2-1, the complete variable domain reads KAGVTQTPRYLIKTRGQQVTLSCSPISGHRSVSWYQQTPGQGLQFLFEYFSETQRNKGNFPGRFSGRQFSNSRSEMNVSTLELGDSALYLCASSLVGGKDEQFFGPGTRLTVL.

The chain has TRBV4-2 and TRBJ2-5, with D perhaps matching TRBD2 (5 bases). The V gene's germline CDR1 is LGHNA and CDR2 YNFKEQ. The CDR3 consists of 15 residues. V was cut by 4 bases and J by 5 bases, with 17 bases left in between. Here the CDR3 DNA reads TGTGCCAGCAGCCTCCTCTTAGCGAGAAGGGAGACCCAGTACTTC. This gives the protein CASSLLLARRETQYF.

The rearrangement links TRBV11-1 to TRBJ1-2, with 7 bases matching TRBD1. V lost 4 bases and J lost 4; bases outside the gene matches: 12. The CDR3 is 16 residues long. Germline V gives CDR1 SGHAT, CDR2 FQDESV (reference sequence). Here the CDR3 reads CASSYRRRGSSYGYTF. The DNA for the CDR3 is TGTGCCAGCAGCTACCGTCGCAGGGGGAGTAGCTATGGCTACACCTTC.

The chain uses TRBV7-2 and TRBJ2-4, with D possibly matching TRBD2 (6 bases). Trimming removed 2 bases at V and 3 bases at J, with 17 bases between. The CDR3 is 17 amino acids. Germline V gene sequence: CDR1 SGHTA, CDR2 FQGNSA. The CDR3 spells CASSLLAGLRGKNIQYF. The CDR3 DNA reads as TGTGCCAGCAGCTTATTGGCGGGGCTCCGGGGCAAAAACATTCAGTACTTC.

V gene TRBV7-2 combines with J gene TRBJ2-5; TRBD2 matches 9 bases. The CDR3 loop spans 17 amino acids. V gave up 0 bases and J gave up 1 base; unmatched junction bases: 6. Germline CDR1 is SGHTA and CDR2 is FQGNSA. CDR3 bases: TGTGCCAGCAGCTTAGCTTTTGCGGGGGGGCGCCAAGAGACCCAGTACTTC. It encodes CASSLAFAGGRQETQYF.

The chain combines TRBV5-1 with TRBJ2-3; TRBD2 aligns across 8 bases. CDR1 is SGHRS and CDR2 is YFSETQ in the germline V gene. With V trimmed by 0 bases and J by 2 bases, 5 bases remained unmatched. CDR3 size: 16 residues. This CDR3 is CASSLGASGHTDTQYF. In nucleotides, the CDR3 is TGCGCCAGCAGCTTGGGAGCTAGCGGGCACACAGATACGCAGTATTTT.

The genes are TRBV7-9 and TRBJ1-5; the D gene is possibly TRBD1 (5 bases). The ends were cut back, 3 bases at V and 7 bases at J, with 10 bases in the middle. Germline V lookup: CDR1 SEHNR, CDR2 FQNEAQ (reference sequence). The CDR3 length is 13 residues. This CDR3 reads CASSLTGVQPQHF. DNA of the CDR3: TGTGCCAGCAGCTTGACGGGGGTGCAGCCCCAGCATTTT.

The rearrangement uses TRBV4-1 and TRBJ1-1; maybe TRBD1 (6 bases). CDR3 size: 14 residues. Per the germline V gene, CDR1 is MGHRA and CDR2 is YSYEKL. V was cut by 1 base and J by 6 bases, with 12 bases left in between. The CDR3 region is CASSQVGEGAEAFF. DNA of the CDR3: TGCGCCAGCAGCCAAGTAGGAGAGGGGGCTGAAGCTTTCTTT.

The chain couples TRBV4-1 to TRBJ1-3; D gene ambiguous. The CDR3 contains 17 residues. The germline V and J ends were trimmed by 3 bases and 5 bases, with 20 bases remaining between them. Germline V gene lookup returns CDR1 MGHRA and CDR2 YSYEKL. CDR3 in DNA: TGCGCCAGCAGCCAGGTTCATATCCCGGGAATCCGAAACACCATATATTTT. Protein sequence: CASSQVHIPGIRNTIYF.

This chain uses TRBV19 with TRBJ1-2; D gene unclear. The CDR3 spans 13 residues. Trimming stripped 3 bases from V and 5 bases from J, with 10 bases between. Germline CDR1 is LNHDA and CDR2 is SQIVND (reference sequence). The CDR3 spells CASSINLSYGYTF. CDR3 sequence (DNA): TGTGCCAGTAGTATTAACCTAAGTTATGGCTACACCTTC.

The chain joins TRBV24-1 to TRBJ2-5; no reliable D call. V gave up 5 bases and J gave up 2 bases, with 8 bases separating them. Germline CDR1 reads KGHDR; CDR2 reads SFDVKD. The CDR3 consists of 13 residues. Here the CDR3 reads CATSVSYQETQYF. CDR3 nucleotide sequence: TGTGCCACCAGTGTTAGCTATCAAGAGACCCAGTACTTC.

The chain is built from TRBV7-2 and TRBJ2-2; D gene uncertain. The V and J ends lost 1 base and 1 base respectively, with 7 bases between them. Per the germline V gene, CDR1 is SGHTA and CDR2 is FQGNSA. This CDR3 has 15 amino acids. The CDR3 spells CASSLVRQNTGELFF. CDR3 bases: TGTGCCAGCAGCTTAGTGCGGCAGAACACCGGGGAGCTGTTTTTT.

The rearrangement joins TRBV11-3 to TRBJ2-5; 8 positions match TRBD2. Germline assignment: CDR1 SGHNT and CDR2 YENEEA. The junction had 9 bases not matched to a gene; V was cut back by 1 base and J by 5 bases. The CDR3 totals 16 residues. The CDR3 protein is CASSLGQRESGETQYF. The DNA of the CDR3 is TGTGCCAGCAGCTTAGGCCAGCGGGAGTCGGGGGAGACCCAGTACTTC.

J is TRBJ1-2 and V is TRBV29-1; D is perhaps TRBD1 (6 bases). The CDR3 sequence is 11 residues long. V lost 5 bases, J lost 8 bases, and 12 bases lay in between. Germline V gene lookup returns CDR1 SQVTM and CDR2 ANQGSEA. The chain's CDR3 is CSVLQGKGYTF. The CDR3, as DNA: TGCAGCGTTCTACAGGGAAAAGGCTACACCTTC.

This clone was seen a single time. CDR3 residues: CASSSLAGSSYNEQFF. The CDR3 DNA follows: TGTGCCAGCAGTTCCCTAGCGGGGAGCTCCTACAATGAGCAGTTCTTC. The chain recombines TRBV28 with TRBJ2-1, with 9 bases that match TRBD2. The CDR3 totals 16 residues. After removal of 4 bases from V and 0 bases from J, the junction contained 4 bases not matched to a gene. CDR1 MDHEN and CDR2 SYDVKM come from the germline V gene.

The chain combines TRBV4-2 with TRBJ2-7; D not certain. The CDR3 has 12 amino acids. Deletions cut 2 bases from V and 2 bases from J, with 4 bases between. The germline V gene has CDR1 LGHNA and CDR2 YNFKEQ. CDR3 sequence: CASSQSTYEQYF. In DNA, the CDR3 is TGTGCCAGCAGCCAATCAACCTACGAGCAGTACTTC.